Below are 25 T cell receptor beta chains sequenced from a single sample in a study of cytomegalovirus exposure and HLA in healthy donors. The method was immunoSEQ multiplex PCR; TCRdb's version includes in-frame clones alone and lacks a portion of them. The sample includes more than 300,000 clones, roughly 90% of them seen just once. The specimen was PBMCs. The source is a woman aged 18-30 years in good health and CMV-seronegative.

The CDR3 reads CASSLGGVNTEAFF. DNA for the CDR3: TGTGCCAGCAGCTTAGGGGGGGTGAACACTGAAGCTTTCTTT. The J gene is TRBJ1-1, the V gene TRBV28; maybe TRBD1 (6 bases). Trimming cost V 6 bases and J 0 bases, with 11 bases left between them. This CDR3 is built from 14 residues. Germline CDR1 is MDHEN and CDR2 is SYDVKM.

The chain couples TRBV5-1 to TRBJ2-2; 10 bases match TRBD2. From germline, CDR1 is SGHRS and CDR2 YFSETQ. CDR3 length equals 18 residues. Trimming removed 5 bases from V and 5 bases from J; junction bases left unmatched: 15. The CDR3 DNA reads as TGCGCCAGCAGAGTGGGCCCCGTAGCGGGAGGATTAACCGGGGAGCTGTTTTTT. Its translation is CASRVGPVAGGLTGELFF.

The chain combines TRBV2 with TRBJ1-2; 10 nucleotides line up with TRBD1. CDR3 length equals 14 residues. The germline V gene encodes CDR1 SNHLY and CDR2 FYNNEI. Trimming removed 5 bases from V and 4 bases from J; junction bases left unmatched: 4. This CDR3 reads CASSRDRGGYGYTF. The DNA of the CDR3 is TGTGCCAGCAGTCGGGACAGGGGAGGCTATGGCTACACCTTC.

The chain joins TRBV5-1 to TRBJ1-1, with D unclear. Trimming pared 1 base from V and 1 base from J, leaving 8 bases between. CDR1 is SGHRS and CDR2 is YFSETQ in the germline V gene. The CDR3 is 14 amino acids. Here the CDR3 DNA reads TGCGCCAGCAGCTTGAACATTGGGAACACTGAAGCTTTCTTT. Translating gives CASSLNIGNTEAFF.

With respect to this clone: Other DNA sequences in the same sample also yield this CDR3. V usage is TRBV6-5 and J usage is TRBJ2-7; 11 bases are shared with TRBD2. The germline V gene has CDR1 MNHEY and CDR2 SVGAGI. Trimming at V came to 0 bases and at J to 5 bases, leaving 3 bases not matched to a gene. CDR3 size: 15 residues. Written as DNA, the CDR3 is TGTGCCAGCAGTTACTCGCGACTAGCGGGAAACGAGCAGTACTTC. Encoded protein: CASSYSRLAGNEQYF.

CDR3: CASSPTSQGAEQYF. The CDR3 nucleotides are TGTGCCAGCAGCCCTACCTCACAGGGCGCCGAGCAGTACTTC. This rearrangement joins TRBV14 to TRBJ2-7, with TRBD1 as a possible D gene (6 bases). Trimming cost V 4 bases and J 6 bases, with 16 bases left between them. This CDR3 spans 14 amino acids. Per the germline V gene, CDR1 is SGHDN and CDR2 is FVKESK. Full variable domain (rest looked up from reference TRBV14 and TRBJ2-7): EAGVTQFPSHSVIEKGQTVTLRCDPISGHDNLYWYRRVMGKEIKFLLHFVKESKQDESGMPNNRFLAERTGGTYSTLKVQPAELEDSGVYFCASSPTSQGAEQYFGPGTRLTVT.

CDR3: CASSSRGYTEAFF. The CDR3 bases are TGTGCCAGCAGTTCCAGGGGATACACTGAAGCTTTCTTT. V is TRBV13 and J is TRBJ1-1; maybe TRBD1 (6 bases). The V gene's germline CDR1 is PRHDT and CDR2 FYEKMQ (reference sequence). The V end lost 6 bases, the J end lost 3 bases, and 11 bases lay between the germline ends. The length of the CDR3 is 13 residues.

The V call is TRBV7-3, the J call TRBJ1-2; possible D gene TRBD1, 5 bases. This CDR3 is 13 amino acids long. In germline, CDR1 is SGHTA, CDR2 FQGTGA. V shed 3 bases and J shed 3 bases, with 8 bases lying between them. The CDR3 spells CASSLGRDYGYTF. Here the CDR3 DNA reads TGTGCCAGCAGCTTGGGCAGGGACTATGGCTACACCTTC.

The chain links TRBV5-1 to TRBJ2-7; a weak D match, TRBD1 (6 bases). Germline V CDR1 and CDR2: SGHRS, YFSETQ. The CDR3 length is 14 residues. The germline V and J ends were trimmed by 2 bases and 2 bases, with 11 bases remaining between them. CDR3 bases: TGCGCCAGCAGCTTAGAAGGGGACACCTACGAGCAGTACTTC. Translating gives CASSLEGDTYEQYF.

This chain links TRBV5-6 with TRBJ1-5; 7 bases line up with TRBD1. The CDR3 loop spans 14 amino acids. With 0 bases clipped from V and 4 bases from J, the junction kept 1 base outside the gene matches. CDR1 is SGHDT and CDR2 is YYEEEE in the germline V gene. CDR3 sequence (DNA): TGTGCCAGCAGCTTGGGCAGGGGGAATCAGCCCCAGCATTTT. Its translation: CASSLGRGNQPQHF.

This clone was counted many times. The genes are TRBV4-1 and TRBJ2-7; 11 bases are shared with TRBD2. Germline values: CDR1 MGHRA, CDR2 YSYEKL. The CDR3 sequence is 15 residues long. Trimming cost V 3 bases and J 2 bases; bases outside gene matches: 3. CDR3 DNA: TGCGCCAGCAGCCATCCGGGACTAGCGGCCTACGAGCAGTACTTC. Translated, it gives CASSHPGLAAYEQYF.

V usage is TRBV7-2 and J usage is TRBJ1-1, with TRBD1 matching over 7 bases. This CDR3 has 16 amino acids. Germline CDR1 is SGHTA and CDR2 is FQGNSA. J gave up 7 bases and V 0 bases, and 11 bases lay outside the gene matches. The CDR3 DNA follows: TGTGCCAGCAGCTTAGCGAGGGGAGTGACAGGGAGTGAAGCTTTCTTT. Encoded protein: CASSLARGVTGSEAFF.

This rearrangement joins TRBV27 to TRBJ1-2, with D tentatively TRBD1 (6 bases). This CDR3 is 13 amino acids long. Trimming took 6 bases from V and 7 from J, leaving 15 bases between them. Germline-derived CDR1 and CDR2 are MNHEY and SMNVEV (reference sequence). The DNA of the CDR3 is TGTGCCAGCAGGAACAGGGAAGGGGGTGGCTACACCTTC. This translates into CASRNREGGGYTF.

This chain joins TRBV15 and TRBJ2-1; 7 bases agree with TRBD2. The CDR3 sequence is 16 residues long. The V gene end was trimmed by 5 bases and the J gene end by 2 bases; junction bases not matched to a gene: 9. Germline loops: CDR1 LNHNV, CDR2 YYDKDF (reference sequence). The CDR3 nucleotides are TGTGCCACCAGCGGGGGAGGGCTAGCGGCCTACAATGAGCAGTTCTTC. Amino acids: CATSGGGLAAYNEQFF.

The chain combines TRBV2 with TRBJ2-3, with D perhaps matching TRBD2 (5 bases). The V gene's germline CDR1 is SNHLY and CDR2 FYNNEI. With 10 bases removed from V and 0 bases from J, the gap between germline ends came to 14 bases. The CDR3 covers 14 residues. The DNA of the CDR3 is TGTGCCACCAATCCCGGGGAGAGCACAGATACGCAGTATTTT. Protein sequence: CATNPGESTDTQYF.

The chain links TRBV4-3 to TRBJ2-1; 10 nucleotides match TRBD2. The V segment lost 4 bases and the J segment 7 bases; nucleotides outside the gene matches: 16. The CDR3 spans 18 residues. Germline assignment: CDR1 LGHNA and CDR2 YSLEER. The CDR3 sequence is CASSPTVLAGDLGNEQFF. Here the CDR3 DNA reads TGCGCCAGCAGCCCTACGGTCCTAGCGGGGGACCTCGGAAATGAGCAGTTCTTC.

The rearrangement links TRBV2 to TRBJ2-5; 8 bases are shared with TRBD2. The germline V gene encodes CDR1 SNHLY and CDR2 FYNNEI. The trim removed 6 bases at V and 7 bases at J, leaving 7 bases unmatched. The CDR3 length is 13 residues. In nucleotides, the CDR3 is TGTGCCAGCAGAACGACTAGCGCTGTGACCCAGTACTTC. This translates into CASRTTSAVTQYF.

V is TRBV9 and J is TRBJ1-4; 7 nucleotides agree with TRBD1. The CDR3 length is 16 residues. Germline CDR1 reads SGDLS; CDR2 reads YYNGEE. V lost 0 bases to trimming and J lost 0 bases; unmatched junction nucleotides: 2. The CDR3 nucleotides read TGTGCCAGCAGCGTAGGGGACAGCGCAACTAATGAAAAACTGTTTTTT. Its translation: CASSVGDSATNEKLFF.

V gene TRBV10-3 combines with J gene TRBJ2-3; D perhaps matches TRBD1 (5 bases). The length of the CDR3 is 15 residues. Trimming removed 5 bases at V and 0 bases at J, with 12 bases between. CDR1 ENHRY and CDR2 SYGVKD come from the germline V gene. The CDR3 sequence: CAISLQQGSTDTQYF. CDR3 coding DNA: TGTGCCATCAGTCTCCAGCAGGGAAGCACAGATACGCAGTATTTT.

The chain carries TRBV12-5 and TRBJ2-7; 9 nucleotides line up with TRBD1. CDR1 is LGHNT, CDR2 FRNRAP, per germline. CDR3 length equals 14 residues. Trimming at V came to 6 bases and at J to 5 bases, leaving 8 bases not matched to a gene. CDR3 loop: CASGSGQGLHEQYF. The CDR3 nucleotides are TGTGCTAGTGGCTCGGGACAGGGTCTCCACGAGCAGTACTTC.

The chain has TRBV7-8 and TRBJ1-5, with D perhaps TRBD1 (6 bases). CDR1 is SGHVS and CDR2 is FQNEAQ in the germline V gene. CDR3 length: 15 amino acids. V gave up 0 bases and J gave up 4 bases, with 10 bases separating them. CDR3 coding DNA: TGTGCCAGCAGCTTAGCCGGACAGCCTAATCAGCCCCAGCATTTT. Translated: CASSLAGQPNQPQHF.

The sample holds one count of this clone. CDR3 in DNA: TGTGCCAGCAGCAGTAGCGGGAGGGCCGCAGATACGCAGTATTTT. Protein sequence: CASSSSGRAADTQYF. This chain uses TRBV9 with TRBJ2-3; 11 nucleotides match TRBD2. The trim removed 4 bases at V and 4 bases at J, leaving 5 bases unmatched. Germline values: CDR1 SGDLS, CDR2 YYNGEE. The CDR3 covers 15 residues.

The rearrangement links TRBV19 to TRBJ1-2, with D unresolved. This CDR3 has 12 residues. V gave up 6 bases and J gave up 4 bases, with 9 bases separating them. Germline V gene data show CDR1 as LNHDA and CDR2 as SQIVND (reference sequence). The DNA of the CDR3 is TGTGCCAGTAGCGATAAGAGCTATGGCTACACCTTC. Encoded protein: CASSDKSYGYTF.

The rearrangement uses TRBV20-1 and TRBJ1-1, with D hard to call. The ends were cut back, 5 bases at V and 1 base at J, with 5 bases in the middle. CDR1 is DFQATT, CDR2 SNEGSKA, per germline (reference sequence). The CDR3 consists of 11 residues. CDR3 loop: CSASGNTEAFF. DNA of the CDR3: TGCAGTGCTTCGGGGAACACTGAAGCTTTCTTT.

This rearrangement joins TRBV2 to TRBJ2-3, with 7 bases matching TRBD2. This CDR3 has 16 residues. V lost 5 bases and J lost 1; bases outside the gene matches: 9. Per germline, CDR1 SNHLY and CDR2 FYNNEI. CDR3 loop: CASSPLSGARTDTQYF. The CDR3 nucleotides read TGTGCCAGCAGTCCCCTAAGCGGGGCACGCACAGATACGCAGTATTTT.